Below, 25 T cell receptor beta chains from the same sample are listed, as sequenced in a study of blood T cell repertoires in COVID-19. The method was immunoSEQ multiplex PCR; TCRdb's version includes in-frame clones alone and lacks a portion of them. This sample carries approximately 27,000 clones, more than 80% of them seen once, and the ten largest clones take roughly 9.1%. The specimen sequenced was peripheral blood. The receptors shown here come from a man in his 60s with acute or convalescent COVID-19.

The rearrangement links TRBV3-1 (or the pseudogene TRBV3-2) to TRBJ2-7; D is unresolved. The length of the CDR3 is 14 residues. V was cut by 6 bases and J by 0 bases, with 12 bases left in between. Per germline, CDR1 LGHDT and CDR2 YNNKEL (reference sequence). Here the CDR3 DNA reads TGTGCCAGCAGACCCCGACAAAGCTCCTACGAGCAGTACTTC. It translates to CASRPRQSSYEQYF.

V is TRBV7-6 and J is TRBJ1-4, with D unclear. V dropped 0 bases and J dropped 8 bases, with 7 bases sitting between them. The CDR3 sequence is 13 residues long. The germline V gene encodes CDR1 SGHVS and CDR2 FNYEAQ. The DNA for the CDR3 is TGTGCCAGCAGCTTAGCAACAACCGAAAAACTGTTTTTT. Protein sequence: CASSLATTEKLFF. Complete variable domain (other parts from reference TRBV7-6 and TRBJ1-4): GAGVSQSPRYKVTKRGQDVALRCDPISGHVSLYWYRQALGQGPEFLTYFNYEAQQDKSGLPNDRFSAERPEGSISTLTIQRTEQRDSAMYRCASSLATTEKLFFGSGTQLSVL.

CDR3: CASSLMAASTDTQYF. The CDR3 DNA reads TGTGCCAGCAGCTTAATGGCGGCTAGCACAGATACGCAGTATTTT. This sequence joins TRBV7-3 and TRBJ2-3; D is unclear. The ends were cut back, 1 base at V and 0 bases at J, with 8 bases in the middle. Per the germline V gene, CDR1 is SGHTA and CDR2 is FQGTGA. This CDR3 has 15 amino acids.

This CDR3 reads CASSTGTGLPLHF. The CDR3 nucleotides read TGTGCCAGCAGCACAGGGACGGGATTACCCCTCCACTTT. V is TRBV11-3 and J is TRBJ1-6; a possible D gene is TRBD1 (6 bases). The CDR3 has 13 residues. The V gene's germline CDR1 is SGHNT and CDR2 YENEEA. V gave up 5 bases and J gave up 12 bases, with 14 bases separating them.

The V and J genes are TRBV18 and TRBJ1-3; D might be TRBD1 (6 bases). CDR3 length: 13 amino acids. CDR1 and CDR2 (germline): KGHSH, LQKENI. V was clipped by 4 bases and J by 8 bases, with 12 bases between them. In DNA form, the CDR3 reads TGTGCCAGCTCACTACAAGAGGGGGACACCATATATTTT. It encodes CASSLQEGDTIYF. Based on the CDR3 plus reference TRBV18 and TRBJ1-3, the full variable domain is NAGVMQNPRHLVRRRGQEARLRCSPMKGHSHVYWYRQLPEEGLKFMVYLQKENIIDESGMPKERFSAEFPKEGPSILRIQQVVRGDSAAYFCASSLQEGDTIYFGEGSWLTVV.

The chain recombines TRBV28 with TRBJ1-6; 7 bases are a match to TRBD1. The CDR3 has 16 amino acids. Germline values: CDR1 MDHEN, CDR2 SYDVKM. Trimming cost V 2 bases and J 2 bases; bases outside gene matches: 3. CDR3 DNA: TGTGCCAGCAGTTTAGGACAGGCTACCTATAATTCACCCCTCCACTTT. This codes for CASSLGQATYNSPLHF.

The chain joins TRBV6-5 to TRBJ2-2; possible D gene TRBD1, 5 bases. Germline CDR1 is MNHEY and CDR2 is SVGAGI. This CDR3 comprises 14 residues. V lost 5 bases to trimming and J lost 3 bases, with 10 bases between them. The CDR3 nucleotides read TGTGCCAGCAGTATAGACAGACACACCGGGGAGCTGTTTTTT. Translated: CASSIDRHTGELFF.

The chain uses TRBV5-1 and TRBJ1-4; D is unresolved. V gave up 0 bases and J gave up 6 bases, with 12 bases separating them. CDR1 and CDR2 from the germline V gene are SGHRS and YFSETQ. The CDR3 has 15 amino acids. This chain's CDR3 is CASSLGQQRHEKLFF. For the CDR3, the DNA is TGCGCCAGCAGCTTGGGACAACAACGTCATGAAAAACTGTTTTTT.

This chain links TRBV21-1 with TRBJ2-4; the D call of TRBD2 is as the table states it, not checked on the DNA. TRBV21-1 is a documented pseudogene. The CDR3 is made up of 15 amino acids. CDR3 bases: TGTGCCAGCAGAGGTAGCGGGGGAGCCAAAAACATTCAGTACTTC. This translates into CASRGSGGAKNIQYF.

The chain recombines TRBV29-1 with TRBJ1-2; 10 bases agree with TRBD1. Germline assignment: CDR1 SQVTM and CDR2 ANQGSEA. V trimming: 8 bases; J trimming: 2 bases; junction bases outside the gene matches: 5. The CDR3 totals 13 residues. CDR3 amino acids: CSTRTGGNYGYTF. The CDR3 DNA reads TGCAGCACTCGGACAGGGGGAAACTATGGCTACACCTTC.

CDR3 bases: TGTGCCAGCAGCCCACTCCCTAGGCAGGGTGACACTGAAGCTTTCTTT. This gives the protein CASSPLPRQGDTEAFF. This chain links TRBV5-4 with TRBJ1-1; D perhaps matches TRBD1 (5 bases). V was pared by 4 bases and J by 3 bases, with 19 bases between. CDR1 and CDR2 from the germline V gene are SGHNT and YYREEE (reference sequence). The CDR3 consists of 16 residues.

This clone was seen a few times. The rearrangement uses TRBV12-3 or TRBV12-4 and TRBJ1-1; no firm D call. The CDR3 runs 12 residues. Between the trimmed V and J ends, which lost 4 bases and 2 bases, there was a span of 5 bases. The CDR3: CASSYSNTEAFF. In DNA, the CDR3 is TGTGCCAGCAGTTACTCAAACACTGAAGCTTTCTTT.

The chain employs TRBV14 and TRBJ2-6; D ambiguous. CDR1 is SGHDN, CDR2 FVKESK, per germline. V lost 0 bases and J 1 base, leaving 10 bases between the germline ends. The CDR3 consists of 17 residues. The CDR3 sequence is CASSQDEIRSGANVLTF. The CDR3, as DNA: TGTGCCAGCAGCCAAGATGAAATTCGGTCTGGGGCCAACGTCCTGACTTTC.

The chain combines TRBV7-2 with TRBJ2-3, with D hard to call. There are 15 residues in the CDR3. The germline V gene encodes CDR1 SGHTA and CDR2 FQGNSA. Trimming stripped 1 base from V and 6 bases from J, with 14 bases between. Here the CDR3 reads CASSLVGFPGDTQYF. CDR3 bases: TGTGCCAGCAGCTTAGTCGGATTTCCCGGGGATACGCAGTATTTT.

This clone was seen once. The rearrangement links TRBV18 to TRBJ1-3; D perhaps matches TRBD1 (6 bases). Trimming shortened V by 4 bases and J by 3 bases, and 10 bases separated the two germline ends. CDR3 length: 14 amino acids. CDR1 and CDR2 (germline): KGHSH, LQKENI. The CDR3 reads CASSRDNDGNTIYF. CDR3 DNA sequence: TGTGCCAGCTCACGGGACAATGATGGAAACACCATATATTTT.

The V gene is TRBV18, the J gene TRBJ1-1; 10 nucleotides align to TRBD1. The CDR3 sequence is 17 residues long. CDR1 is KGHSH and CDR2 is LQKENI in the germline V gene. Trimming at V came to 1 base and at J to 1 base, leaving 6 bases not matched to a gene. The CDR3 region has the DNA TGTGCCAGCTCACCACTAGGGACAGGGGACACGAACACTGAAGCTTTCTTT. It codes for CASSPLGTGDTNTEAFF.

V gene TRBV7-2 combines with J gene TRBJ2-2; possibly TRBD1 for D (5 bases). With 5 bases removed from V and 2 bases from J, the gap between germline ends came to 15 bases. Germline V gene sequence: CDR1 SGHTA, CDR2 FQGNSA. The CDR3 totals 16 residues. The DNA of the CDR3 is TGTGCCAGCAGCCGGATGGCAGGGTCCAACACCGGGGAGCTGTTTTTT. Residues: CASSRMAGSNTGELFF.

The chain links TRBV4-1 to TRBJ1-2; D unclear. The germline V and J ends were trimmed by 1 base and 2 bases, with 14 bases remaining between them. The germline CDR1 and CDR2 sequences are MGHRA and YSYEKL. The CDR3 spans 16 residues. The CDR3 DNA follows: TGCGCCAGCAGCCAAGCGGCCACTCCCGGGAACTATGGCTACACCTTC. This translates into CASSQAATPGNYGYTF.

The chain employs TRBV6-5 and TRBJ1-3; 8 nucleotides agree with TRBD1. This CDR3 is built from 13 residues. Trimming took 8 bases from V and 8 from J; bases not matched to a gene: 8. The V gene's germline CDR1 is MNHEY and CDR2 SVGAGI. This CDR3 reads CASGRTGRDTIYF. CDR3 sequence (DNA): TGTGCCAGCGGGCGGACAGGGAGGGACACCATATATTTT.

The rearrangement joins TRBV25-1 to TRBJ2-2; no reliable D call. This CDR3 spans 12 amino acids. Germline loops: CDR1 MGHDK, CDR2 SYGVNS. V lost 3 bases to trimming and J lost 6 bases, with 5 bases between them. CDR3 DNA sequence: TGTGCCAGCAGTGACTCCTCCGGGGAGCTGTTTTTT. It yields the protein CASSDSSGELFF.

V and J are TRBV5-5 and TRBJ1-5; 8 positions match TRBD1. V dropped 0 bases and J dropped 4; count of bases not matched to a gene: 3. CDR1 and CDR2 (germline): SGHKS, YYEKEE (reference sequence). The length of the CDR3 is 15 residues. DNA for the CDR3: TGTGCCAGCAGCTTGGCCTGGACAGGGAATCAGCCCCAGCATTTT. It yields the protein CASSLAWTGNQPQHF. Full variable domain (rest looked up from reference TRBV5-5 and TRBJ1-5): DAGVTQSPTHLIKTRGQQVTLRCSPISGHKSVSWYQQVLGQGPQFIFQYYEKEERGRGNFPDRFSARQFPNYSSELNVNALLLGDSALYLCASSLAWTGNQPQHFGDGTRLSIL.

As DNA, the CDR3 is TGTGCCAGCAGTTTGGGACAGGAAGCTTTCTTT. This sequence encodes CASSLGQEAFF. The J gene is TRBJ1-1, the V gene TRBV28; 7 positions match TRBD1. The CDR3 is 11 residues long. V was clipped by 3 bases and J by 8 bases; unmatched bases: 0. CDR1 and CDR2 (germline): MDHEN, SYDVKM.

The gene calls are TRBV27 and TRBJ2-1, with TRBD2 matching over 8 bases. Germline assignment: CDR1 MNHEY and CDR2 SMNVEV (reference sequence). V was pared by 8 bases and J by 8 bases, with 11 bases of the junction left unmatched. The length of the CDR3 is 14 residues. The chain's CDR3 is CASGPGGGPYEQFF. Here the CDR3 DNA reads TGTGCCAGCGGCCCCGGGGGGGGGCCTTATGAGCAGTTCTTC.

V usage is TRBV10-1 and J usage is TRBJ1-1; D gene unclear. The V end lost 1 base, the J end lost 0 bases, and 12 bases lay between the germline ends. The CDR3 runs to 16 residues. Germline CDR1 and CDR2: WNHNN and SYGVQD (reference sequence). CDR3 protein: CASSEWPPGVNTEAFF. In DNA, the CDR3 is TGCGCCAGCAGTGAGTGGCCCCCGGGAGTGAACACTGAAGCTTTCTTT.

The chain couples TRBV27 to TRBJ2-7, with TRBD2 as a possible D gene (6 bases). CDR3 length: 14 residues. Between the trimmed V and J ends, which lost 3 bases and 7 bases, there was a span of 16 bases. Per the germline V gene, CDR1 is MNHEY and CDR2 is SMNVEV (reference sequence). CDR3: CASSLGGSGGEQYF. As DNA, the CDR3 is TGTGCCAGCAGTTTGGGGGGTAGCGGAGGGGAGCAGTACTTC.